This T cell receptor (beta chain) was identified during a study of metastatic and nonmetastatic thyroid tumors. This CDR3 comprises 16 residues. V lost 0 bases and J lost 1; bases outside the gene matches: 4. Germline values: CDR1 DFQATT, CDR2 SNEGSKA (reference sequence). Among the patients, none had received any treatment before thyroid surgery. Many counts were recorded for this clone. TCRdb ran MiXCR on the PCR reads. The sample consists of over 10,000 clones, around an eighth of them appearing once. The chain carries TRBV20-1 and TRBJ2-1, with 9 bases that match TRBD2. The TCR comes from a female donor with papillary thyroid cancer or a benign thyroid nodule (not recorded which). Some clones in this sample may be carry-over from other donors' samples. Sequencing was done on a sample of blood. The CDR3 nucleotides read TGCAGTGCTAGAGATATAGCGGGAGATTCCTACAATGAGCAGTTCTTC. It translates to CSARDIAGDSYNEQFF.